This record covers a single TCR beta chain. The antigen is undetermined. The sample originates from a study of T cell responses to AZD1222 COVID-19 vaccine. General study points: In the spike-specific TCR repertoire, nearly half reportedly target unmutated variant regions. Dominant CD4 TCR responses targeted spike regions 160-218 and 743-854. Clonal diversity was possibly underestimated, and white British individuals and females predominated among donors. Seropositive status at baseline applied to only a handful of AZD1222 recipients.

Measured with immunoSEQ multiplex PCR; TCRdb has only the in-frame clones, and not every one. The table shows 200,000 or so clones, with more than 75% occurring only once. Sequenced here: peripheral blood, sampled on day 0 of MenACWY control vaccination. This sequence was found in an adult in good health.

CDR3 amino acids: CASSLLFGTGETDTQYF. CDR3 DNA sequence: TGTGCCAGCAGTTTATTGTTTGGGACAGGGGAAACAGATACGCAGTATTTT. The chain combines TRBV27 with TRBJ2-3, with TRBD1 matching 10 bases. Germline V gene sequence: CDR1 MNHEY, CDR2 SMNVEV (reference sequence). The CDR3 has 17 residues. The ends lost 1 base at V and 3 bases at J; junction bases unmatched: 7.